The next 3 T cell receptor beta chains were all read from a single sample in a study of T-cell memory formation after mild COVID-19. From the 5' RACE reads, TCRdb called clonotypes with MiXCR, one entry per CDR3 protein. This table holds 90,000 to 120,000 distinct CDR3 sequences, 13% to 15% found once. The material sequenced was PBMCs or a T cell subset sorted from them (not recorded which). These receptors were obtained from a man aged 18 to 29 who had mild COVID-19 (a few samples of this study predate the infection). Cell type and time point are not known.

The CDR3 region is CASGLVETSGGAAEQFF. The CDR3 nucleotides are TGTGCTAGTGGTTTGGTAGAGACTAGCGGGGGGGCGGCTGAGCAGTTCTTC. The gene calls are TRBV12-5 and TRBJ2-1; the match to TRBD2 covers 14 bases. CDR1 and CDR2 from the germline V gene are LGHNT and FRNRAP. V shed 0 bases and J 9 bases; nucleotides not matched to a gene: 7. There are 17 residues in the CDR3.

This clonotype rates as medium-sized. V and J are TRBV6-5 and TRBJ2-5; 15 nucleotides agree with TRBD2. CDR3 length equals 16 residues. Trimming took 0 bases from V and 4 from J; bases not matched to a gene: 0. Germline V gene data show CDR1 as MNHEY and CDR2 as SVGAGI. CDR3: CASSYSGLAGGETQYF. The DNA for the CDR3 is TGTGCCAGCAGTTACTCGGGACTAGCGGGGGGAGAGACCCAGTACTTC.

Comments on this clonotype: With a much larger clone just one base away, this may be a read error. The chain couples TRBV7-6 to TRBJ1-6, with 7 bases aligning to TRBD1. V gave up 5 bases and J gave up 7 bases; unmatched junction bases: 8. Per germline, CDR1 SGHVS and CDR2 FNYEAQ. This CDR3 comprises 15 residues. The CDR3 loop reads CASSGRQGHNSPLHF. CDR3 bases: TGTGCCAGCAGCGGACGACAGGGCCACAATTCACCCCTCCACTTT.